The 2 T cell receptor beta chains given below trace back to one sample, sequenced in a study of blood T cell repertoires in COVID-19. Generated by immunoSEQ multiplex PCR, the TCRdb table keeps only in-frame clones and is missing some. Of 140,000 to 150,000 clones listed, 85% to 90% are singletons. Sequenced sample: peripheral blood. Receptor source: a human donor in a cohort sampled during active COVID-19.

The V and J genes are TRBV6-5 and TRBJ1-1; TRBD1 might be the D (5 bases). Trimming removed 2 bases from V and 5 bases from J, with 15 bases in between. Germline lookup yields CDR1 MNHEY and CDR2 SVGAGI. The CDR3 runs to 15 residues. CDR3 residues: CASSYHQTGGTEAFF. Written as DNA, the CDR3 is TGTGCCAGCAGTTACCACCAGACTGGGGGGACTGAAGCTTTCTTT.

This chain links TRBV6-2 or TRBV6-3 with TRBJ2-2; 13 nucleotides agree with TRBD2. The CDR3 consists of 17 residues. Germline CDR1 reads MNHEY; CDR2 reads SVGEGT. The ends lost 5 bases at V and 7 bases at J; junction bases unmatched: 10. The CDR3 nucleotides are TGTGCCAGCAGTCAGAGACTAGCGGGGGGTCTAATCGGGGAGCTGTTTTTT. Translation gives CASSQRLAGGLIGELFF.